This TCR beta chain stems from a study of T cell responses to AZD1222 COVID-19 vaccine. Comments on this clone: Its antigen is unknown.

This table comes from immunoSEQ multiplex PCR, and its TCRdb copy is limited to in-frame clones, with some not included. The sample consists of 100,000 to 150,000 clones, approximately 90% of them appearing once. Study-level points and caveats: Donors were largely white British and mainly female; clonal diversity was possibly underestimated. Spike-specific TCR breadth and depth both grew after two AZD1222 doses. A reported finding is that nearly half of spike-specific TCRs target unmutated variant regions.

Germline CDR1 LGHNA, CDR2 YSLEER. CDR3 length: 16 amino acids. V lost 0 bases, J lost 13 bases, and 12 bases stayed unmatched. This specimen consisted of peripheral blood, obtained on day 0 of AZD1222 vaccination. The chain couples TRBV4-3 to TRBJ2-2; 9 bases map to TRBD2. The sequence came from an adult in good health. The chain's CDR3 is CASSQDPQLAGTRLFF. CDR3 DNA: TGCGCCAGCAGCCAAGATCCTCAGCTAGCGGGAACAAGGCTGTTTTTT.